The sequence of this TCR beta chain was determined in a study of control samples from healthy donors and cancer patients. Profiling relied on immunoSEQ multiplex PCR, and the TCRdb table lists in-frame clones only, not all of them. The sample carries approximately 74,000 clones, about 94% recorded once. In germline, CDR1 is SGHDT, CDR2 YYEEEE. V lost 5 bases, J lost 5 bases, and 17 bases lay in between. The CDR3 covers 15 residues. This TCR was sampled from a woman in her 30s in good health. The sequenced sample was blood. J is TRBJ1-5 and V is TRBV5-6, with D possibly matching TRBD1 (5 bases). This CDR3 is CASSRGTARDQPQHF. CDR3 DNA sequence: TGTGCCAGCAGTCGGGGGACGGCGAGGGATCAGCCCCAGCATTTT.